This T cell receptor beta chain was obtained from a study of blood T cell repertoires in COVID-19. Overall study context: Specimens from acute and convalescent COVID-19 originated in the United States, Italy and Spain. Nucleic acid was either cDNA or gDNA, and it came from T cells, B-cell-depleted T cells, or PBMCs.

The CDR3 consists of 14 residues. Unmatched junction bases numbered 2, after V lost 2 bases and J lost 5 bases. CDR1 is SGHNT, CDR2 YYREEE, per germline (reference sequence). Original analysis: Using reference gene primer amplification, nucleated cell counts were estimated. Data came from immunoSEQ multiplex PCR; TCRdb stores just in-frame clones and leaves some out. From that table come the V and J calls and clone size; the DNA was used to work out D and trimming. Seen here are 65,000 to 95,000 clones, about 87% observed once, and the top ten hold approximately 4.4%. The sequenced sample consisted of peripheral blood. This receptor was obtained from a man in his fifties with active COVID-19. The V gene is TRBV5-4, the J gene TRBJ2-2, with TRBD2 matching 8 bases. The CDR3 region is CASSFGGVTGELFF. The CDR3 DNA is TGTGCCAGCAGCTTCGGGGGGGTAACCGGGGAGCTGTTTTTT.